This entry lists 7 T cell receptor beta chains sequenced from one sample in a study of OX40 agonist ivuxolimab in advanced cancers. TCRdb's copy holds only in-frame clones and misses some; the assay was immunoSEQ multiplex PCR. The data contain 80,000 or so clones, more than 80% of them seen just once; the ten biggest clones take up roughly 2.1%. Sequencing was performed on CD4+ or CD8+ T cells sorted from blood, taken in a trial of the OX40 agonist ivuxolimab. The source of these receptors is an adult with an advanced solid tumor such as melanoma, head and neck, liver or kidney cancer.

The chain carries TRBV30 and TRBJ2-1; TRBD2 matches 7 bases. V lost 0 bases and J lost 4; bases outside the gene matches: 6. The CDR3 length is 15 residues. The germline V gene encodes CDR1 GTSNPN and CDR2 SVGIG (reference sequence). The CDR3 spells CAWSVDGRKYNEQFF. The CDR3 coding sequence is TGTGCCTGGAGTGTAGACGGGAGGAAATACAATGAGCAGTTCTTC.

The J gene is TRBJ2-1, the V gene TRBV11-2, with D possibly TRBD2 on 6 matching bases. Per germline, CDR1 SGHAT and CDR2 FQNNGV. The CDR3 has 15 residues. V dropped 5 bases and J dropped 7 bases, with 18 bases sitting between them. Here the CDR3 reads CASSTRRSGPNEQFF. DNA for the CDR3: TGTGCCAGCAGCACCCGACGTAGCGGTCCAAATGAGCAGTTCTTC.

J is TRBJ1-5 and V is TRBV5-6; no definite D call. CDR1 is SGHDT, CDR2 YYEEEE, per germline. The germline V and J ends were trimmed by 0 bases and 5 bases, with 15 bases remaining between them. The CDR3 extends over 16 amino acids. The CDR3 here is CASSLGIRPQDQPQHF. As DNA, the CDR3 is TGTGCCAGCAGCTTGGGTATTAGGCCCCAGGATCAGCCCCAGCATTTT.

The rearrangement joins TRBV5-1 to TRBJ1-1, with D possibly being TRBD1 (5 bases). Trimming took 3 bases from V and 0 from J, leaving 9 bases between them. This CDR3 comprises 14 residues. Per the germline V gene, CDR1 is SGHRS and CDR2 is YFSETQ. Here the CDR3 reads CASSSGVMNTEAFF. Here the CDR3 DNA reads TGCGCCAGCAGCTCGGGGGTCATGAACACTGAAGCTTTCTTT.

The chain employs TRBV7-7 and TRBJ2-7; perhaps TRBD1 as D (5 bases). The germline gives CDR1 SSHAT, CDR2 FNYEAQ (reference sequence). CDR3 length: 13 amino acids. The V end was cut by 5 bases, the J end by 3 bases, with 11 bases between. The CDR3 loop is CASSPRQSYEQYF. The DNA of the CDR3 is TGTGCCAGCAGCCCTAGACAGAGCTACGAGCAGTACTTC.

The chain links TRBV10-3 to TRBJ2-1; possibly TRBD1 for D (5 bases). From germline, CDR1 is ENHRY and CDR2 SYGVKD. The CDR3 length is 16 residues. The V end was cut by 3 bases, the J end by 0 bases, with 12 bases between. CDR3 protein: CAISERGTSSYNEQFF. In DNA form, the CDR3 reads TGTGCCATCAGTGAAAGGGGAACAAGCTCCTACAATGAGCAGTTCTTC.

In its sample, this clone was seen once. The rearrangement links TRBV28 to TRBJ2-7; 8 bases agree with TRBD2. The germline CDR1 and CDR2 sequences are MDHEN and SYDVKM. With V trimmed by 6 bases and J by 0 bases, 7 bases remained unmatched. The CDR3 is made up of 15 amino acids. This CDR3 reads CASRLAVISSYEQYF. The CDR3, as DNA: TGTGCCAGCAGACTAGCGGTCATAAGCTCCTACGAGCAGTACTTC.